This paragraph reports one T cell receptor beta chain. Its antigen is still unknown. This entry comes from a study of CD4+ T cells in melanoma. Profiled with immunoSEQ multiplex PCR; TCRdb holds only in-frame clones, not every one. The sample has some 13,000 clones; over 60% are singletons. The CDR3 runs 13 residues. V lost 4 bases and J lost 2, with 8 bases in between. Germline CDR1 and CDR2: SEHNR and FQNEAQ (reference sequence). Study-level points and caveats: Reportedly, melanoma neoantigen-specific CD4+ T cells showed varied differentiation states. A reported correlation linked neoantigen-specific CD4+ T cells to CD8+, macrophage and B cell function.

The receptor comes from a human donor with melanoma. The sequenced sample consisted of cells from a culture (not recorded whether cultured in vitro). This chain joins TRBV7-9 and TRBJ1-1; the D is unclear. CDR3 sequence: CASSYLANTEAFF. The CDR3 region has the DNA TGTGCCAGCAGCTACCTGGCTAACACTGAAGCTTTCTTT.